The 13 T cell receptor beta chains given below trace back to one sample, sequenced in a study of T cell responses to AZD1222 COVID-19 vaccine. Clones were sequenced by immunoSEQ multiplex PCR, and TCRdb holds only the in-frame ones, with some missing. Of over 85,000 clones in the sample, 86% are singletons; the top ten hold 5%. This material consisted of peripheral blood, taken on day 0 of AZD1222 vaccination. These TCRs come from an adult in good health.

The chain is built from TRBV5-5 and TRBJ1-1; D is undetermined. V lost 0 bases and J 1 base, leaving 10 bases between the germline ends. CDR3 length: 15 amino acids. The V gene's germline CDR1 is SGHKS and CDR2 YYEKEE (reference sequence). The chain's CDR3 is CASSLVAGRNTEAFF. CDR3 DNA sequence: TGTGCCAGCAGCTTGGTGGCAGGCCGGAACACTGAAGCTTTCTTT.

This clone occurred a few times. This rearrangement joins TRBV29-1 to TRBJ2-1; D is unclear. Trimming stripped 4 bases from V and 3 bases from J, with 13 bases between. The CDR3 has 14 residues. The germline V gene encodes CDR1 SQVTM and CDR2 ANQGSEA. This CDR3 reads CSVGKGNFYNEQFF. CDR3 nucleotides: TGCAGCGTTGGTAAAGGCAATTTCTACAATGAGCAGTTCTTC.

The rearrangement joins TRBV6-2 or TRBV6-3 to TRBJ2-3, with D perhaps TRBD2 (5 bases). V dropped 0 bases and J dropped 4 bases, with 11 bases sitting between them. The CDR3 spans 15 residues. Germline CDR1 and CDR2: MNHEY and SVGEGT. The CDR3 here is CASSYSADGADTQYF. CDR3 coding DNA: TGTGCCAGCAGTTACTCAGCCGACGGGGCAGATACGCAGTATTTT.

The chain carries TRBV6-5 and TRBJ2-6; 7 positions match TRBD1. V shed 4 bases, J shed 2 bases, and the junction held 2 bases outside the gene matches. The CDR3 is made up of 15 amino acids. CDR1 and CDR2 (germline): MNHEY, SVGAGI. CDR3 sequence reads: CASSLTGAGANVLTF. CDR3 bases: TGTGCCAGCAGTTTAACAGGGGCTGGGGCCAACGTCCTGACTTTC.

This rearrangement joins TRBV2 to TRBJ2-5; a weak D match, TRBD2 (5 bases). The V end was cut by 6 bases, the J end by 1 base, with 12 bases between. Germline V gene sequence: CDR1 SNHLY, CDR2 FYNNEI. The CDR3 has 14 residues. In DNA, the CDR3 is TGTGCCAGCAGGCGACTACAAACCCAAGAGACCCAGTACTTC. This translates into CASRRLQTQETQYF.

This chain's CDR3 is CASSFRGSVVADTQYF. The CDR3 DNA reads as TGTGCCAGCAGCTTCCGGGGGTCAGTAGTGGCAGATACGCAGTATTTT. The rearrangement joins TRBV7-2 to TRBJ2-3; maybe TRBD2 (6 bases). Germline V gene lookup returns CDR1 SGHTA and CDR2 FQGNSA. V lost 3 bases to trimming and J lost 4 bases, with 17 bases between them. This CDR3 spans 16 amino acids.

CDR3 sequence reads: CASSLGQDDQPQHF. The CDR3 nucleotides are TGTGCCAGCAGCTTGGGACAGGACGATCAGCCCCAGCATTTT. This chain joins TRBV5-8 and TRBJ1-5, with D maybe TRBD1 (6 bases). The V end lost 0 bases, the J end lost 5 bases, and 9 bases lay between the germline ends. This CDR3 region has 14 residues. Germline V gives CDR1 SGHTS, CDR2 YDEGEE.

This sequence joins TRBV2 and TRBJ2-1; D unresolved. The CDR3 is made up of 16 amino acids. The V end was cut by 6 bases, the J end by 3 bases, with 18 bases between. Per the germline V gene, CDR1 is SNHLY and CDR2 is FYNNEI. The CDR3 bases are TGTGCCAGCAGCGCCACCTTAGGCGCGGTCTACAATGAGCAGTTCTTC. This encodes CASSATLGAVYNEQFF.

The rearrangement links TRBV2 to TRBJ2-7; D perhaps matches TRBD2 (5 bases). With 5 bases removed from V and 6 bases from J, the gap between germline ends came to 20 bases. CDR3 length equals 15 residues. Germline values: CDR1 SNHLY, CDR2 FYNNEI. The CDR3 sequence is CASSNPWTQGGEQYF. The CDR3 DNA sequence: TGTGCCAGCAGTAATCCTTGGACTCAAGGCGGCGAGCAGTACTTC.

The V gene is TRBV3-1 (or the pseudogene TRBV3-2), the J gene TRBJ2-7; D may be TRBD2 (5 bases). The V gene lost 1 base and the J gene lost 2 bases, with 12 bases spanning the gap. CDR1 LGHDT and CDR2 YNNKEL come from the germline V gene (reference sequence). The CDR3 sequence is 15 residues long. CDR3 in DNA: TGTGCCAGCAGCCAAGTATACCGGGGAGCCTACGAGCAGTACTTC. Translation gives CASSQVYRGAYEQYF.

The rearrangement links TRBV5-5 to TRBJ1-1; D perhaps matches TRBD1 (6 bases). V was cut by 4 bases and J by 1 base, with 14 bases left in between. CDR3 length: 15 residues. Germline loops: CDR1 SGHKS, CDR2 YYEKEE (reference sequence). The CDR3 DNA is TGTGCCAGCAGCCGTAGACAGGCAGGGAACACTGAAGCTTTCTTT. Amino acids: CASSRRQAGNTEAFF.

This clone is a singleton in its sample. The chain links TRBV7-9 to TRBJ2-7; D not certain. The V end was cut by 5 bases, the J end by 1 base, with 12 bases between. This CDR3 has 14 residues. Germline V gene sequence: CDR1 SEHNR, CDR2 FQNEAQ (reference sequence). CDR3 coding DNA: TGTGCCAGCAGCCGGATGGTAGGGTCCTACGAGCAGTACTTC. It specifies CASSRMVGSYEQYF.

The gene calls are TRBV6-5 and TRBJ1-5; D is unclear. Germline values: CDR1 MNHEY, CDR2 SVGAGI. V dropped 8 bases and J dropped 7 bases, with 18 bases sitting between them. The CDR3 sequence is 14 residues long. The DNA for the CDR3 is TGTGCCAGCTTACCTCTGAATGGGAACCAGCCCCAGCATTTT. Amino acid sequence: CASLPLNGNQPQHF.